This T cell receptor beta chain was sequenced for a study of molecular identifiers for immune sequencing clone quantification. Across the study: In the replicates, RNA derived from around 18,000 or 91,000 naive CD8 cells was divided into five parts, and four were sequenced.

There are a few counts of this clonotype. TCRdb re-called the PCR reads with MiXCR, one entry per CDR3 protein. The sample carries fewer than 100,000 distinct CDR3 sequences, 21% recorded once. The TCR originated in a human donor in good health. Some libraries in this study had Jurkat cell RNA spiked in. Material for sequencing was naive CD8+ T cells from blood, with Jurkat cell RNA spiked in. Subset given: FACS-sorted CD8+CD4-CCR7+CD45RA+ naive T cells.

The CDR3 loop is CASSLPSGDLYEQYF. CDR3 nucleotides: TGTGCCAGCAGCTTACCTAGCGGGGATCTTTACGAGCAGTACTTC. This sequence joins TRBV7-9 and TRBJ2-7; 9 bases are shared with TRBD2. Germline assignment: CDR1 SEHNR and CDR2 FQNEAQ (reference sequence). Trimming at V came to 2 bases and at J to 4 bases, leaving 6 bases not matched to a gene. The CDR3 runs to 15 residues.